The 9 T cell receptor beta chains listed next were all sequenced from one sample in a study of T cells in Graves' hyperthyroidism and ophthalmopathy. Using RNA transcripts as the source, TCR beta CDR3 regions were amplified. An initial round of RT-PCR targeting the TCR CDR3 relied on the HTBI primer set. TCRdb re-called the multiplex PCR reads with MiXCR, one entry per CDR3 protein. The sample consists of 350,000 to 400,000 distinct CDR3 sequences, less than 20% of them appearing once. Sequences were obtained from blood. The receptors were sampled from a man aged 18 to 30 with Graves' ophthalmopathy.

This clonotype was seen many times. The J gene is TRBJ2-3, the V gene TRBV7-8, with D unclear. The CDR3 loop spans 15 amino acids. Germline V gives CDR1 SGHVS, CDR2 FQNEAQ. The V gene lost 1 base and the J gene lost 2 bases, with 10 bases spanning the gap. The CDR3 spells CASSLEAAVTDTQYF. CDR3 DNA: TGTGCCAGCAGCTTAGAGGCGGCAGTCACAGATACGCAGTATTTT.

This clonotype was seen many times. This chain joins TRBV20-1 and TRBJ1-1; TRBD1 might be the D (5 bases). The CDR3 runs 12 residues. Between the trimmed V and J ends, which lost 6 bases and 1 base, there was a span of 9 bases. In germline, CDR1 is DFQATT, CDR2 SNEGSKA (reference sequence). Here the CDR3 reads CSAGGANTEAFF. In nucleotides, the CDR3 is TGCAGTGCGGGGGGAGCGAACACTGAAGCTTTCTTT.

This sequence joins TRBV10-3 and TRBJ1-6; D is uncertain. This CDR3 is 16 amino acids long. Germline V gene lookup returns CDR1 ENHRY and CDR2 SYGVKD. Deletions cut 0 bases from V and 0 bases from J, with 6 bases between. The DNA of the CDR3 is TGTGCCATCAGTGAGTCCCGGGTCTCCTATAATTCACCCCTCCACTTT. Amino acid sequence: CAISESRVSYNSPLHF.

In this sample, this clonotype turned up many times. V usage is TRBV5-1 and J usage is TRBJ1-1, with no clear D. Per germline, CDR1 SGHRS and CDR2 YFSETQ. V was shortened by 6 bases and J by 0 bases, with 9 bases between the two germline ends. This CDR3 region has 13 residues. The CDR3 DNA reads as TGCGCCAGCACCCCCAACATGAACACTGAAGCTTTCTTT. Translated, it gives CASTPNMNTEAFF. The whole variable domain, remainder taken from reference TRBV5-1 and TRBJ1-1, is KAGVTQTPRYLIKTRGQQVTLSCSPISGHRSVSWYQQTPGQGLQFLFEYFSETQRNKGNFPGRFSGRQFSNSRSEMNVSTLELGDSALYLCASTPNMNTEAFFGQGTRLTVV.

This clonotype was seen a few times. V is TRBV25-1 and J is TRBJ2-1; D is ambiguous. The CDR3 covers 14 residues. From germline, CDR1 is MGHDK and CDR2 SYGVNS. V shed 3 bases and J shed 1 base, with 7 bases lying between them. The CDR3 spells CASSDFGSYNEQFF. CDR3 bases: TGTGCCAGCAGTGATTTTGGATCCTACAATGAGCAGTTCTTC.

This clonotype was seen only a few times. This chain connects TRBV9 to TRBJ1-2; 7 bases are shared with TRBD1. The CDR3 is 16 amino acids. The junction had 10 bases not matched to a gene; V was cut back by 0 bases and J by 5 bases. The germline gives CDR1 SGDLS, CDR2 YYNGEE. The CDR3 DNA reads TGTGCCAGCAGCGTAGCTCGTTCCGGGACAGAATATGGCTACACCTTC. It encodes CASSVARSGTEYGYTF. The variable domain in full, completed from reference TRBV9 and TRBJ1-2, reads DSGVTQTPKHLITATGQRVTLRCSPRSGDLSVYWYQQSLDQGLQFLIQYYNGEERAKGNILERFSAQQFPDLHSELNLSSLELGDSALYFCASSVARSGTEYGYTFGSGTRLTVV.

This clonotype was counted at least ten times. CDR3 in amino acids: CASSPTRTGGRKLFF. The DNA for the CDR3 is TGTGCCAGCAGTCCTACCAGGACAGGGGGCAGGAAACTGTTTTTT. The V and J genes are TRBV27 and TRBJ1-4; 11 bases are a match to TRBD1. The CDR3 length is 15 residues. The V and J ends lost 5 bases and 11 bases, in that order; junction bases with no gene match: 10. CDR1 is MNHEY, CDR2 SMNVEV, per germline (reference sequence).

The rearrangement uses TRBV18 and TRBJ2-7; 10 bases map to TRBD1. Germline V lookup: CDR1 KGHSH, CDR2 LQKENI. J lost 3 bases, V lost 5 bases, and 4 bases had no gene match. The CDR3 spans 14 residues. The CDR3, as DNA: TGTGCCAGCTCAGGGACAGGGGTCGTCTACGAGCAGTACTTC. Residues: CASSGTGVVYEQYF.

V is TRBV20-1 and J is TRBJ2-4; D remains ambiguous. CDR1 is DFQATT and CDR2 is SNEGSKA in the germline V gene (reference sequence). The CDR3 is 13 amino acids. V was clipped by 5 bases and J by 2 bases, with 10 bases between them. This CDR3 reads CSASPGSKNIQYF. CDR3 coding DNA: TGCAGTGCTTCCCCAGGCTCCAAAAACATTCAGTACTTC.